This T cell receptor (beta chain) derives from a study of molecular identifiers for immune sequencing clone quantification. This CDR3 has 17 residues. V dropped 0 bases and J dropped 6; count of bases not matched to a gene: 5. The V gene's germline CDR1 is LGHDT and CDR2 YNNKEL (reference sequence). A remark on this clonotype: A much larger clone differs by one base, so this may be a read error. Here the CDR3 omits its conserved ending phenylalanine or tryptophan, so a read error is the likely source.

TCRdb reprocessed the PCR reads with MiXCR, giving one entry per CDR3 protein. The table lists about 640,000 distinct CDR3 sequences, 15% to 20% of them singletons. The chain uses TRBV3-1 and TRBJ2-2; TRBD2 aligns across 12 bases. Material: naive CD8+ T cells from blood, with Jurkat cell RNA spiked in. Indicated subset: FACS-sorted CD8+CD4-CCR7+CD45RA+ naive T cells. The clonotype comes from a human donor in good health. Some libraries in this study had Jurkat cell RNA spiked in. Here the CDR3 DNA reads TGTGCCAGCAGCCAAGACCGACTAGCGGGAGAACCCGGGGAGCTGTTTGTT. This sequence encodes CASSQDRLAGEPGELFV.